The entry below gives a single TCR beta chain sequence along with its context. Its antigen remains unknown. The source of the sample is a study of cytotoxic CD8 clonotypes in ibrutinib-treated CLL. Study summary: The response samples were taken once patients had been treated for a median of about 12 months, range 6 to 36. Notes on the study in general: Samples were collected at differing times from sustained-remission and progressing patients. On treatment, the uncommon public clonotypes contracted or remained stable.

The CDR3 runs 16 residues. Per germline, CDR1 SGHAT and CDR2 FQNNGV. The junction had 9 bases not matched to a gene; V was cut back by 2 bases and J by 2 bases. Profiling relied on immunoSEQ multiplex PCR, and the TCRdb table lists in-frame clones only, not all of them. Of over 45,000 clones listed, approximately 52% are singletons. The J gene is TRBJ2-7, the V gene TRBV11-2; 7 positions agree with TRBD2. This TCR was recovered from a human donor with chronic lymphocytic leukemia. This specimen consisted of PBMCs, obtained after 24 months of ibrutinib treatment. The CDR3 loop is CASSLRGGLATYEQYF. CDR3 nucleotides: TGTGCCAGCAGCTTAAGGGGAGGGCTAGCAACCTACGAGCAGTACTTC.